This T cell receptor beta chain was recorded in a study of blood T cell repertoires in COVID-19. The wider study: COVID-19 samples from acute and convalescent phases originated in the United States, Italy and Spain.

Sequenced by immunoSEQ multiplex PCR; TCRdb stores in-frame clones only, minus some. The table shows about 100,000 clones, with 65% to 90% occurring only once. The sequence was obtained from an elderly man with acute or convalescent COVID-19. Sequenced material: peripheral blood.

The CDR3 loop reads CASTQTSGGDEQYF. CDR3 coding DNA: TGTGCCAGCACCCAGACTAGCGGGGGCGACGAGCAGTACTTC. The gene calls are TRBV2 and TRBJ2-7; 12 bases are shared with TRBD2. The length of the CDR3 is 14 residues. Per the germline V gene, CDR1 is SNHLY and CDR2 is FYNNEI. J was trimmed by 5 bases and V by 7 bases; bases with no gene match: 6.